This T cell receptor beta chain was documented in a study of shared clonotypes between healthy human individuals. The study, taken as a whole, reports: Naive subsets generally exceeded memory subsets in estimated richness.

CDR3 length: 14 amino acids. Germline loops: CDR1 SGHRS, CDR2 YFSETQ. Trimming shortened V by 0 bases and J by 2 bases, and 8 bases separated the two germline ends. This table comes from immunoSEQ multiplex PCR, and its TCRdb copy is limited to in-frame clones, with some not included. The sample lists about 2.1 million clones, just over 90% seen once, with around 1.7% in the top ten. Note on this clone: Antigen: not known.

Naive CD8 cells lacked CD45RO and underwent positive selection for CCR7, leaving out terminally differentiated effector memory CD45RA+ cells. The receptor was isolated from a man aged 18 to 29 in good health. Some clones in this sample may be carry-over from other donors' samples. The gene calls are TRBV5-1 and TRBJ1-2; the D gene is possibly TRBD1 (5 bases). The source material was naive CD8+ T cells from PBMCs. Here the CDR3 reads CASSLARGNYGYTF. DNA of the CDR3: TGCGCCAGCAGCTTGGCCCGGGGGAACTATGGCTACACCTTC.